A single sample gave rise to the 12 T cell receptor beta chains below, sequenced in a study of CD4 T cells in relation to SARS-CoV-2 and coronaviruses. Unexposed donor CD4+ T cells date from 2011-2018, before the COVID-19 pandemic. Data came from immunoSEQ multiplex PCR; TCRdb stores just in-frame clones and leaves some out. This table has some 65,000 clones, 80% to 90% appearing once. The sequenced sample was memory CD4+ T cells from PBMCs. The receptors were gathered from a human donor in good health.

The V call is TRBV7-9, the J call TRBJ2-2; the D is unclear. This CDR3 spans 13 amino acids. Germline CDR1 SEHNR, CDR2 FQNEAQ (reference sequence). Between the trimmed V and J ends, which lost 2 bases and 6 bases, there was a span of 7 bases. This CDR3 reads CASSLKRSGELFF. In DNA, the CDR3 is TGTGCCAGCAGCTTAAAGAGGTCCGGGGAGCTGTTTTTT. Together with reference TRBV7-9 and TRBJ2-2, the CDR3 gives the full variable domain: DTGVSQNPRHKITKRGQNVTFRCDPISEHNRLYWYRQTLGQGPEFLTYFQNEAQLEKSRLLSDRFSAERPKGSFSTLEIQRTEQGDSAMYLCASSLKRSGELFFGEGSRLTVL.

The chain carries TRBV19 and TRBJ2-4; no clear D gene. The germline V gene encodes CDR1 LNHDA and CDR2 SQIVND (reference sequence). CDR3 length: 13 amino acids. Between the trimmed V and J ends, which lost 3 bases and 4 bases, there was a span of 7 bases. CDR3 bases: TGTGCCAGTAGTATGGGCGGTAAAAACATTCAGTACTTC. It is translated as CASSMGGKNIQYF.

CDR3 sequence reads: CASSPSRGTGNTIYF. The CDR3 DNA reads as TGTGCCAGCAGTCCCTCACGGGGGACTGGAAACACCATATATTTT. The V gene is TRBV27, the J gene TRBJ1-3, with D possibly TRBD1 on 5 matching bases. The germline CDR1 and CDR2 sequences are MNHEY and SMNVEV (reference sequence). Trimming stripped 5 bases from V and 2 bases from J, with 13 bases between. This CDR3 has 15 residues.

The chain recombines TRBV2 with TRBJ1-6; TRBD1 is a possible D gene (5 bases). This CDR3 region has 16 residues. The V end lost 5 bases, the J end lost 7 bases, and 18 bases lay between the germline ends. Per germline, CDR1 SNHLY and CDR2 FYNNEI. The CDR3 DNA follows: TGTGCCAGCAGTTATGAGGGACCCTCTATCAATTCACCCCTCCACTTT. It encodes CASSYEGPSINSPLHF.

J is TRBJ2-3 and V is TRBV5-1, with TRBD1 as a possible D gene (5 bases). Per germline, CDR1 SGHRS and CDR2 YFSETQ. This CDR3 is built from 13 residues. Trimming left V 4 bases short and J 2 bases short, with 8 bases between. The CDR3 sequence is CASSRQTTDTQYF. Written as DNA, the CDR3 is TGCGCCAGCAGCCGACAGACCACAGATACGCAGTATTTT.

The rearrangement links TRBV7-8 to TRBJ2-5; D not resolved. V lost 4 bases to trimming and J lost 4 bases, with 10 bases between them. This CDR3 spans 13 amino acids. The germline gives CDR1 SGHVS, CDR2 FQNEAQ. The CDR3 DNA follows: TGTGCCAGCAGCTCGCCGCTGACAGAGACCCAGTACTTC. It is translated as CASSSPLTETQYF. Complete variable domain (other parts from reference TRBV7-8 and TRBJ2-5): GAGVSQSPRYKVAKRGQDVALRCDPISGHVSLFWYQQALGQGPEFLTYFQNEAQLDKSGLPSDRFFAERPEGSVSTLKIQRTQQEDSAVYLCASSSPLTETQYFGPGTRLLVL.

The chain links TRBV5-1 to TRBJ2-5; D remains unclear. This CDR3 is 14 amino acids long. From germline, CDR1 is SGHRS and CDR2 YFSETQ. Trimming cost V 2 bases and J 3 bases, with 11 bases left between them. The chain's CDR3 is CASSFMTVKETQYF. Written as DNA, the CDR3 is TGCGCCAGCAGCTTCATGACGGTCAAAGAGACCCAGTACTTC.

The chain joins TRBV30 to TRBJ1-2; 8 nucleotides align to TRBD1. The trim removed 4 bases at V and 7 bases at J, leaving 8 bases unmatched. The CDR3 contains 13 residues. CDR1 GTSNPN and CDR2 SVGIG come from the germline V gene (reference sequence). In nucleotides, the CDR3 is TGTGCCTGGACATTACAGGGGGTTCCTGGCTACACCTTC. Translation gives CAWTLQGVPGYTF.

V gene TRBV19 combines with J gene TRBJ2-4, with a weak D call TRBD1 (5 bases). CDR1 is LNHDA, CDR2 SQIVND, per germline (reference sequence). This CDR3 has 15 residues. Trimming left V 3 bases short and J 6 bases short, with 15 bases between. In DNA form, the CDR3 reads TGTGCCAGTAGTATCTTCCAGGGCCAGGCAAACATTCAGTACTTC. This encodes CASSIFQGQANIQYF.

This chain uses TRBV6-2 or TRBV6-3 with TRBJ2-4; TRBD2 agrees at 9 bases. Germline lookup yields CDR1 MNHEY and CDR2 SVGEGT. V lost 6 bases and J lost 0; bases outside the gene matches: 3. The CDR3 is made up of 15 amino acids. CDR3 nucleotides: TGTGCCAGCAGCGGACTAGCGATAGCCAAAAACATTCAGTACTTC. Translating gives CASSGLAIAKNIQYF.

As DNA, the CDR3 is TGTGCCAGCAGCTTGGGAACAGGGAACACAGATACGCAGTATTTT. Protein product: CASSLGTGNTDTQYF. This chain links TRBV5-4 with TRBJ2-3; D might be TRBD1 (6 bases). V dropped 0 bases and J dropped 2 bases, with 10 bases sitting between them. This CDR3 spans 15 amino acids. Per the germline V gene, CDR1 is SGHNT and CDR2 is YYREEE (reference sequence). Supplemented by reference TRBV5-4 and TRBJ2-3, the full variable domain reads ETGVTQSPTHLIKTRGQQVTLRCSSQSGHNTVSWYQQALGQGPQFIFQYYREEENGRGNFPPRFSGLQFPNYSSELNVNALELDDSALYLCASSLGTGNTDTQYFGPGTRLTVL.

This sequence joins TRBV5-1 and TRBJ2-1; 8 positions agree with TRBD1. Germline V gene lookup returns CDR1 SGHRS and CDR2 YFSETQ. With V trimmed by 4 bases and J by 9 bases, 12 bases remained unmatched. This CDR3 has 15 amino acids. CDR3 in DNA: TGCGCCAGCAGCCCCGCCGGGGACAGGCGCAGTGAGCAGTTCTTC. Its protein product is CASSPAGDRRSEQFF.